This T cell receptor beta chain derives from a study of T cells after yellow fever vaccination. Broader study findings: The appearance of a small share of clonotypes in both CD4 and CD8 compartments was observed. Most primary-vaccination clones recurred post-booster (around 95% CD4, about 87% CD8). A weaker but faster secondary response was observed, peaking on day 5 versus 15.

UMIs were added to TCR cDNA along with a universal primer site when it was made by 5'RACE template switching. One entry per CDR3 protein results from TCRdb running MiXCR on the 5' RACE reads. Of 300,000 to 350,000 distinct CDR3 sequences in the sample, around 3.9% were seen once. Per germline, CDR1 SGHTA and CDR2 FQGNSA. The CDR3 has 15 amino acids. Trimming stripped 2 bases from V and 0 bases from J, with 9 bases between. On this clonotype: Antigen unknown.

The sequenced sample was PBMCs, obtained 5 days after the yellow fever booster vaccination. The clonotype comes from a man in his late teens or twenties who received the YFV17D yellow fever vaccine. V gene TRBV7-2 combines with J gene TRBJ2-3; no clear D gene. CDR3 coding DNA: TGTGCCAGCAGCTTAAGGTCCGTCAGCACAGATACGCAGTATTTT. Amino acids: CASSLRSVSTDTQYF.